This entry features one T cell receptor beta chain sequence. Its antigen is still unknown. This entry belongs to a study of STAT5B mutations in CD4+ large granular lymphocyte leukemia. Whole-study findings and limits: 8/27 top patient clones versus 2/35 control clones were TRBV06-family.

Using immunoSEQ multiplex PCR, the repertoire was profiled, and TCRdb retains in-frame clones only, with some absent. The sample includes 37,000 or so clones, nearly 90% of them seen just once. This CDR3 has 14 amino acids. Germline CDR1 and CDR2: SGHNT and YYREEE (reference sequence). V shed 0 bases and J 12 bases; nucleotides not matched to a gene: 9. The receptor's source is a human donor in good health. The chain links TRBV5-4 to TRBJ2-7; 10 bases are shared with TRBD2. Source material: CD4+ T cells from blood buffy coats. This CDR3 is CASSLAASGSLWYF. The CDR3 nucleotides are TGTGCCAGCAGCTTGGCGGCTAGCGGGAGTCTTTGGTACTTC. Full variable domain (outside the CDR3, taken from reference TRBV5-4 and TRBJ2-7): ETGVTQSPTHLIKTRGQQVTLRCSSQSGHNTVSWYQQALGQGPQFIFQYYREEENGRGNFPPRFSGLQFPNYSSELNVNALELDDSALYLCASSLAASGSLWYFGPGTRLTVT.